A selection of T cell receptor beta chains follows, all from one sample in a study of Ad26.COV2.S vaccination and SARS-CoV-2 variants. Data came from immunoSEQ multiplex PCR; TCRdb stores just in-frame clones and leaves some out. The sample lists 350,000 to 400,000 clones; about 91% were seen once. Here the sequenced sample was peripheral blood, taken in a trial of Ad26.COV2.S vaccine versus placebo. The receptors were gathered from a person aged 18-65 years who received the Ad26.COV2.S COVID-19 vaccine or a placebo. Both conserved end residues are part of each CDR3. The order of the fields is J gene, V gene, clone size, D gene, CDR3 protein, CDR3 DNA. A D gene is named only where the DNA matches it firmly. Expanded clones get a size class; other rows say once, few or many, or leave the size out.

TRBJ2-1 | TRBV30 | - | - | CAWSFRPPGPRGSYNEQFF | TGTGCCTGGAGTTTCAGACCGCCGGGACCCCGTGGCTCCTACAATGAGCAGTTCTTC
TRBJ1-2 | TRBV27 | - | - | CASRARSYGYTF | TGTGCCAGCAGGGCCCGAAGCTATGGCTACACCTTC
TRBJ1-1 | TRBV6-5 | - | - | CASKVAGEAFF | TGTGCCAGCAAAGTGGCAGGTGAAGCTTTCTTT
TRBJ1-5 | TRBV2 | - | - | CASNWGSGNQPQHF | TGTGCCAGCAATTGGGGATCGGGCAATCAGCCCCAGCATTTT
TRBJ1-2 | TRBV6-5 | - | - | CASSYSTSTGGYTF | TGTGCCAGCAGTTACTCGACCTCCACGGGAGGCTACACCTTC
TRBJ2-1 | TRBV5-1 | - | - | CASSFTGSSYNEQFF | TGCGCCAGCAGCTTTACAGGGAGCTCCTACAATGAGCAGTTCTTC
TRBJ2-5 | TRBV7-2 | - | TRBD1 | CASSLRGQGNQETQYF | TGTGCCAGCAGCTTACGGGGACAGGGGAATCAAGAGACCCAGTACTTC
TRBJ1-1 | TRBV4-1 | - | - | CASSQADRNTEAFF | TGCGCCAGCAGCCAAGCGGACAGGAACACTGAAGCTTTCTTT
TRBJ2-1 | TRBV19 | - | TRBD2 | CASSVLAGDSYNEQFF | TGTGCCAGTAGTGTCTTAGCGGGCGACTCCTACAATGAGCAGTTCTTC
TRBJ2-3 | TRBV9 | - | TRBD2 | CASSVDLGAGVLPTQYF | TGTGCCAGCAGCGTAGATTTGGGAGCGGGAGTCCTCCCTACGCAGTATTTT
TRBJ1-1 | TRBV5-1 | once | - | CASSSVGMATEAFF | TGCGCCAGCAGCTCGGTGGGCATGGCAACTGAAGCTTTCTTT
TRBJ1-5 | TRBV7-6 | once | - | CASSLYAGQPQHF | TGTGCCAGCAGCTTATATGCGGGTCAGCCCCAGCATTTT
TRBJ2-3 | TRBV5-1 | - | TRBD2 | CASSLTRAGGVDTQYF | TGCGCCAGCAGCCTAACGAGAGCGGGAGGGGTGGATACGCAGTATTTT
TRBJ2-1 | TRBV2 | - | - | CASRSGEQFF | TGTGCCAGCAGGAGTGGAGAGCAGTTCTTC
TRBJ2-5 | TRBV30 | - | - | CAWERYQETQYF | TGTGCCTGGGAGCGGTACCAAGAGACCCAGTACTTC
TRBJ1-2 | TRBV2 | - | - | CASSEARLGGQNYGYTF | TGTGCCAGCAGTGAAGCGCGGTTAGGGGGGCAGAACTATGGCTACACCTTC
TRBJ1-2 | TRBV5-4 | - | TRBD1 | CASSWDRSTYGYTF | TGTGCCAGCAGCTGGGACAGGTCCACCTATGGCTACACCTTC
TRBJ2-7 | TRBV28 | - | TRBD2 | CASRRPGLGEQYF | TGTGCCAGCAGACGACCGGGACTAGGCGAGCAGTACTTC
TRBJ1-1 | TRBV28 | - | - | CASSFQSSPFGKNLNTEAFF | TGTGCCAGCAGTTTCCAGTCTTCTCCCTTCGGGAAAAATTTGAACACTGAAGCTTTCTTT
TRBJ1-4 | TRBV28 | - | - | CASSGPPGGLNEKLFF | TGTGCCAGCAGTGGACCCCCTGGGGGCCTTAATGAAAAACTGTTTTTT
TRBJ2-3 | TRBV6-4 | medium-sized | TRBD2 | CASSDSREPDTQYF | TGTGCCAGCAGTGACTCGCGGGAGCCAGATACGCAGTATTTT
TRBJ2-1 | TRBV13 | - | TRBD2 | CASSPSRLAGSYNEQFF | TGTGCCAGCAGCCCCTCTCGACTAGCGGGCTCCTACAATGAGCAGTTCTTC
TRBJ2-3 | TRBV7-8 | - | TRBD1 | CASSEDRRSTDTQYF | TGTGCCAGCAGCGAGGACAGGCGCTCCACAGATACGCAGTATTTT
TRBJ1-5 | TRBV6-5 | - | TRBD1 | CASSLGQASNQPQHF | TGTGCCAGCAGCCTAGGACAGGCGAGCAATCAGCCCCAGCATTTT
TRBJ1-2 | TRBV6-5 | - | - | CASLGILAGYTF | TGTGCCAGCCTCGGGATCCTGGCTGGCTACACCTTC
TRBJ2-3 | TRBV19 | once | TRBD2 | CASGLTSGRADTQYF | TGTGCCAGCGGGTTGACTAGCGGGAGAGCTGATACGCAGTATTTT
TRBJ2-3 | TRBV11-1 | once | TRBD2 | CASSLDLAGASDTQYF | TGTGCCAGCAGCTTAGACCTAGCGGGAGCCTCAGATACGCAGTATTTT
TRBJ1-4 | TRBV7-2 | - | - | CASSSGPRLSEKLFF | TGTGCCAGCAGCTCCGGACCCCGCCTAAGCGAAAAACTGTTTTTT
TRBJ2-2 | TRBV3-1/TRBV3-2 | - | - | CASSQVGDTGELFF | TGTGCCAGCAGCCAAGTGGGGGACACCGGGGAGCTGTTTTTT
TRBJ1-1 | TRBV21-1 | - | - | CASSPLGSSPLNLNTEAFF | TGTGCCAGCAGCCCCCTTGGGAGTAGCCCACTGAATTTGAACACTGAAGCTTTCTTT
TRBJ2-3 | TRBV11-3 | - | - | CASSLSGWGWGTDTQYF | TGTGCCAGCAGCTTATCAGGGTGGGGTTGGGGTACAGATACGCAGTATTTT
TRBJ2-7 | TRBV3-1/TRBV3-2 | - | - | CASSPFPTVPTAF | TGTGCCAGCAGCCCGTTCCCCACAGTACCTACAGCCTTC